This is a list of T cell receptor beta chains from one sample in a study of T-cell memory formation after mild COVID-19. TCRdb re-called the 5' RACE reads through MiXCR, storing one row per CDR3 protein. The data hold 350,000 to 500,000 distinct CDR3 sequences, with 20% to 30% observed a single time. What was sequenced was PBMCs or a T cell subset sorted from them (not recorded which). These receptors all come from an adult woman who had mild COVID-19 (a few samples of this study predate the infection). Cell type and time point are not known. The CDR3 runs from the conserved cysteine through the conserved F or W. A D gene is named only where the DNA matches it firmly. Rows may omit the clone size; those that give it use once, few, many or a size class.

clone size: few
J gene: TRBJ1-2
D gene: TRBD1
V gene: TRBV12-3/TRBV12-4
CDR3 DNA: TGTGCCAGCAGTTTGGACAGGGGGTACTATGGCTACACCTTC
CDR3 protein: CASSLDRGYYGYTF

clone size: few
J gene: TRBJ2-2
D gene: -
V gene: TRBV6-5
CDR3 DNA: TGTGCCAGCAGCTTGGGTTCGGCAGCGAACACCGGGGAGCTGTTTTTT
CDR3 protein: CASSLGSAANTGELFF

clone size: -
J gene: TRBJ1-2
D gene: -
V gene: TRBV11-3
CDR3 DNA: TGTGCCAGCAGCCCGGGTACACGCGGCTACACCTTC
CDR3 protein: CASSPGTRGYTF

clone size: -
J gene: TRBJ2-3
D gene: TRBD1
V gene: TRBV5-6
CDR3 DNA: TGTGCCAGCAGCTGGAGACAGGGCTTACGGGCAGATACGCAGTATTTT
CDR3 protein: CASSWRQGLRADTQYF

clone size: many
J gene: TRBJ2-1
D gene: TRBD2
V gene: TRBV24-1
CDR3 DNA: TGTGCCACTAGAAGCGGGAGAGGGCTCAATGAGCAGTTCTTC
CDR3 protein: CATRSGRGLNEQFF

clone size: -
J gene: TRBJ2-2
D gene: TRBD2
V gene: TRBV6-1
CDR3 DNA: TGTGCCAGCAGCGTAGGACTAGCGGACACCGGGGAGCTGTTTTTT
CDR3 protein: CASSVGLADTGELFF

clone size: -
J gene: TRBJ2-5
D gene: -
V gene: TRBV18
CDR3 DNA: TGTGCCAGCTCGCTTGGGGGACGGAGGTACCAAGAGACCCAGTACTTC
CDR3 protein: CASSLGGRRYQETQYF

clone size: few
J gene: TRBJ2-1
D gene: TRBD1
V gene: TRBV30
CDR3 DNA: TGTGCCTGGAGTTTCGGACAGGGGTACAATGAGCAGTTCTTC
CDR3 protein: CAWSFGQGYNEQFF

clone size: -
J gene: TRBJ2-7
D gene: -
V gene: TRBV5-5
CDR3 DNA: TGTGCCAGCAGCCACCCGCAGGTGTACTACGAGCAGTACTTC
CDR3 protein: CASSHPQVYYEQYF

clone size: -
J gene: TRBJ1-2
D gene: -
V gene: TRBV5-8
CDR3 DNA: TGTGCCAGCAGCTTGGGATGGGAGAGATATGGCTACACCTTC
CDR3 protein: CASSLGWERYGYTF

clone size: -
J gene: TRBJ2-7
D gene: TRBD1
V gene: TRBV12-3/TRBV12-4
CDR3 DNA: TGTGCCAGCAGCCTTTACGGGACAGGAGCCTACGAGCAGTACTTC
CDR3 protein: CASSLYGTGAYEQYF

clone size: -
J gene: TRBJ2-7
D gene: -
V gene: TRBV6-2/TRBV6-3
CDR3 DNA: TGTGCCAGCAGTTACGGGGATTACTCCTACGAGCAGTACTTC
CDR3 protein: CASSYGDYSYEQYF

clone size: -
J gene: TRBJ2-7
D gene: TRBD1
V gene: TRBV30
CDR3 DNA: TGTGCCTGGAATTCCGGGACAGCCCCGTACGAGCAGTACTTC
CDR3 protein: CAWNSGTAPYEQYF

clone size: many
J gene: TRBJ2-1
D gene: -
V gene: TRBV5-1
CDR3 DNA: TGCGCCAGCAGGTTGGGACTCCGGGAGCAGTTCTTC
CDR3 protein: CASRLGLREQFF

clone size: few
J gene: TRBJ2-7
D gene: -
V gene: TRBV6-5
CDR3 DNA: TGTGCCAGCAGTCCGCTAGTCAAGCCCATCTACGAGCAGTACTTC
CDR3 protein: CASSPLVKPIYEQYF

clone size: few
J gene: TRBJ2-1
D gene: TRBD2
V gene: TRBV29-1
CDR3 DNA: TGCAGCGTTGGTAGCGGGAACCGATATGAGCAGTTCTTC
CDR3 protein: CSVGSGNRYEQFF

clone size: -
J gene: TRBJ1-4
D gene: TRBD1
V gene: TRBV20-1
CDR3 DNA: TGCAGTGCTAGAAGACAGGGGAGTGAAAAACTGTTTTTT
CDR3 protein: CSARRQGSEKLFF

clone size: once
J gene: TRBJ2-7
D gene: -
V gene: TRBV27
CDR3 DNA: TGTGCCAGCAGCCCGGGACATCTATACGAGCAGTACTTC
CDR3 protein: CASSPGHLYEQYF

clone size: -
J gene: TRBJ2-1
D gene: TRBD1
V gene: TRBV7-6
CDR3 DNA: TGTGCCAGCAGCTTAGGACAGGGGGCGTCCAATGAGCAGTTCTTC
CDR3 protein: CASSLGQGASNEQFF

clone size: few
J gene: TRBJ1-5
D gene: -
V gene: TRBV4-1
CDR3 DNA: TGCGCCAGCAGCCAGGGGTGGGGGAATCAGCCCCAGCATTTT
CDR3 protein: CASSQGWGNQPQHF

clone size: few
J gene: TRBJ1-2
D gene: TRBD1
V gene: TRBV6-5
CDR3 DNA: TGTGCCAGCAGACTACCGGGACAGGGCTTCGGCTACACCTTC
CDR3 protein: CASRLPGQGFGYTF

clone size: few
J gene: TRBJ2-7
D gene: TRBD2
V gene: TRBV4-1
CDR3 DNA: TGCGCCAGCAGCCAAGAGGGTACTAGCGGGGGGGACGAGCAGTACTTC
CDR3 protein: CASSQEGTSGGDEQYF

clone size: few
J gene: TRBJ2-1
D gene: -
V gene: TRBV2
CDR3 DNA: TGTGCCAGCAGTGAAGCGACGGGGAAAAGGGCAAACAATGAGCAGTTCTTC
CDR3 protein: CASSEATGKRANNEQFF

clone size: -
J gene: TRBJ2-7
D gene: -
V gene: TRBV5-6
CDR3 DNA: TGTGCCAGCAGTCTGTGGGGGGTCGAGCAGTACTTC
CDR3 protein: CASSLWGVEQYF

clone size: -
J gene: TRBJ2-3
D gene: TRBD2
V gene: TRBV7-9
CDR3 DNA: TGTGCCAGCAGCCAAAGCGGGGCCGATACGCAGTATTTT
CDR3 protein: CASSQSGADTQYF

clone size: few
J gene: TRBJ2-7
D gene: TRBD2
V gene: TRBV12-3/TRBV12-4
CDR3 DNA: TGTGCCAGCAGCCCCCAGACGGGAGGTACCTACGAGCAGTACTTC
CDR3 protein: CASSPQTGGTYEQYF

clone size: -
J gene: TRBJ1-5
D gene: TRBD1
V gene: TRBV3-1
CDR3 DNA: TGTGCCAGCAGCCAAGGGGGGACAGTCAATCAGCCCCAGCATTTT
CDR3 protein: CASSQGGTVNQPQHF

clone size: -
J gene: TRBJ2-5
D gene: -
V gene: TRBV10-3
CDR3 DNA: TGTGCCATCAGTGAGCAGGGTCGGGAGACCCAGTACTTC
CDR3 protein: CAISEQGRETQYF

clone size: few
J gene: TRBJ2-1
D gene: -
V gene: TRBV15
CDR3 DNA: TGTGCCACCAGCAGAGATAAGTCAGAGCAGTTCTTC
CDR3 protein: CATSRDKSEQFF

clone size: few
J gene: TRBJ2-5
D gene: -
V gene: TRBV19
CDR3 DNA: TGTGCCAGTAGTTGGACTGGACGGGAGACCCAGTACTTC
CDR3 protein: CASSWTGRETQYF

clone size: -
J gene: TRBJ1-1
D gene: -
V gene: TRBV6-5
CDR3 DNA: TGTGCCAGCACTGGCTCATCCGGGACTGAAGCTTTCTTT
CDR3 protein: CASTGSSGTEAFF

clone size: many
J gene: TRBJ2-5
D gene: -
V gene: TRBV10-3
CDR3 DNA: TGTGCCATCAGTGAGTCTGGAATAGGAGAGACCCAGTACTTC
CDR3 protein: CAISESGIGETQYF